Detailed here is one TCR beta chain. Its antigen is as yet unknown. The data originate from a study of blood T cells in healthy people across ages. Study at large: Through template switching, about one barcoded beta molecule was captured per two T cells, as measured in model experiments. Overall study findings and caveats: Because sorting was not performed, PBMCs prevented conclusive naive versus antigen-experienced comparison.

The ends lost 4 bases at V and 4 bases at J; junction bases unmatched: 7. The CDR3 spans 15 residues. Germline assignment: CDR1 ENHRY and CDR2 SYGVKD. PCR was performed a second time for about 7 to 11 cycles using a sample-barcoded 5' primer and a J-beta primer mix. Every cDNA was tagged by a template-switch adaptor with 12 random nucleotides. TCRdb re-derived calls from the 5' RACE reads in MiXCR, one entry per CDR3 protein. The sample includes about 780,000 distinct CDR3 sequences, about a quarter of them seen just once. This sample was shared with a second study, whose subject was T cells of mothers and their children.

The clonotype originates from a boy between 5 and 17 years old in good health. J is TRBJ2-7 and V is TRBV10-3; TRBD1 matches 10 bases. The sequencing sample was made of blood. The CDR3 loop is CAISGGQGESYEQYF. CDR3 coding DNA: TGTGCCATCAGTGGTGGACAGGGGGAAAGTTACGAGCAGTACTTC.